This is a list of T cell receptor beta chains from one sample in a study of blood T cells in healthy people across ages. TCRdb itself ran the 5' RACE reads through MiXCR, one entry per CDR3 protein. The table records about 1.5 million distinct CDR3 sequences, 42% of them present only once. Input material: blood. These receptors originate from a woman under 30 in good health. Each CDR3 is given with its conserved first and last residue. A D gene is named only where the DNA matches it firmly. Rows may omit the clone size; those that give it use once, few, many or a size class.

>TRBJ1-1|.|TRBV7-9|.
CASSLIRGQRTEAFF
TGTGCCAGCAGCTTAATACGGGGGCAGCGCACTGAAGCTTTCTTT
>TRBJ1-5|few|TRBV20-1|.
CSAIPRDYSNQPQHF
TGCAGTGCTATCCCCAGGGATTATAGCAATCAGCCCCAGCATTTT
>TRBJ1-2|.|TRBV5-1|TRBD1
CASSPIPAGGTNKNYGYTF
TGCGCCAGCAGCCCGATCCCCGCAGGGGGCACAAACAAAAACTATGGCTACACCTTC
>TRBJ2-7|few|TRBV11-2|.
CASRRTDYEQYF
TGTGCCAGCAGGCGGACAGATTACGAGCAGTACTTC
>TRBJ2-7|few|TRBV21-1|.
CASSKGIWVGYEQYF
TGTGCCAGCAGCAAAGGAATATGGGTAGGGTACGAGCAGTACTTC
>TRBJ2-7|.|TRBV28|.
CASSLSGQGRAYEQYF
TGTGCCAGCAGTTTATCCGGTCAGGGCAGGGCCTACGAGCAGTACTTC
>TRBJ1-1|.|TRBV11-2|.
CASSSQNMNTEAFF
TGTGCCAGCAGCTCACAGAATATGAACACTGAAGCTTTCTTT
>TRBJ2-7|few|TRBV11-2|.
CASSSGTLAGDEQYF
TGTGCCAGCAGCTCCGGGACTCTCGCTGGAGACGAGCAGTACTTC
>TRBJ2-1|.|TRBV6-5|.
CASSSYFPGHSEGNEQFF
TGTGCCAGCAGTTCCTACTTCCCGGGACACTCAGAAGGAAATGAGCAGTTCTTC
>TRBJ2-2|few|TRBV12-3/TRBV12-4|.
CASSYGTLTGELFF
TGTGCCAGCAGTTACGGGACCCTCACCGGGGAGCTGTTTTTT
>TRBJ2-3|.|TRBV11-2|.
CASSLVYSSTDTQYF
TGTGCCAGCAGCCTCGTATACTCTAGCACAGATACGCAGTATTTT
>TRBJ2-3|.|TRBV29-1|.
CSVEVNTDTQYF
TGCAGCGTTGAGGTTAACACAGATACGCAGTATTTT
>TRBJ1-1|.|TRBV6-5|TRBD1
CASRQTGTAYTEAFF
TGTGCCAGCAGGCAAACCGGGACAGCGTACACTGAAGCTTTCTTT
>TRBJ2-1|.|TRBV6-5|.
CASRVGGPPAHNEQFF
TGTGCCAGCAGGGTCGGGGGGCCCCCAGCCCACAATGAGCAGTTCTTC
>TRBJ1-1|.|TRBV5-1|TRBD1
CASTRGREAFF
TGCGCCAGCACAAGGGGGCGTGAAGCTTTCTTT
>TRBJ2-1|once|TRBV6-4|.
CAISPTVRYNEQFF
TGTGCCATCAGTCCGACGGTGCGCTACAATGAGCAGTTCTTC
>TRBJ1-4|.|TRBV25-1|.
CASSERGWGHEKLFF
TGTGCCAGCAGTGAACGAGGGTGGGGGCATGAAAAACTGTTTTTT
>TRBJ2-7|.|TRBV14|.
CASSRGPVLYNEQYF
TGTGCCAGCAGCCGAGGACCAGTTCTCTACAATGAGCAGTACTTC
>TRBJ1-2|many|TRBV18|.
CASSLEFGQNYGYTF
TGTGCCAGCTCACTCGAATTCGGACAGAACTATGGCTACACCTTC
>TRBJ2-7|.|TRBV3-1|.
CASSQDPGYYEQYF
TGTGCCAGCAGCCAAGATCCAGGGTACTACGAGCAGTACTTC
>TRBJ2-3|few|TRBV7-9|.
CASSLGGARDTQYF
TGTGCCAGCAGCTTAGGGGGGGCTAGAGATACGCAGTATTTT
>TRBJ2-1|.|TRBV10-3|TRBD1
CAISELDRVTYNEQFF
TGTGCCATCAGTGAGTTAGACAGGGTGACCTACAATGAGCAGTTCTTC
>TRBJ1-2|few|TRBV28|.
CASRMVASGGYTF
TGTGCCAGCAGAATGGTGGCCTCCGGTGGCTACACCTTC
>TRBJ2-4|.|TRBV21-1|.
CASSRDPTGEQYF
TGTGCCAGCAGCAGGGACCCAACGGGGGAGCAGTACTTC
>TRBJ2-7|few|TRBV7-2|.
CASSAMNEQYF
TGTGCCAGCAGCGCTATGAATGAGCAGTACTTC
>TRBJ2-7|.|TRBV9|TRBD1
CASSMPPDRGTVEQYF
TGTGCCAGCAGCATGCCGCCGGACAGGGGTACGGTCGAGCAGTACTTC
>TRBJ1-2|few|TRBV6-2/TRBV6-3|TRBD1
CASSYRQGRDGYTF
TGTGCCAGTAGTTACCGACAGGGCAGGGATGGCTACACCTTC
>TRBJ2-2|.|TRBV11-2|.
CASSPRWGDFPNAGELFF
TGTGCCAGCAGCCCGCGTTGGGGAGATTTCCCGAATGCCGGGGAGCTGTTTTTT
>TRBJ1-1|.|TRBV2|TRBD1
CAATYDRGTEAFF
TGTGCCGCCACCTACGACAGGGGCACTGAAGCTTTCTTT
>TRBJ2-4|.|TRBV4-1|TRBD2
CASSSTAGGIMDEQYF
TGCGCCAGCAGCTCAACAGCGGGGGGGATTATGGATGAGCAGTACTTC
>TRBJ1-1|.|TRBV6-5|.
CASSYNGGIGETNTEAFF
TGTGCCAGCAGTTACAACGGCGGGATCGGGGAAACGAACACTGAAGCTTTCTTT
>TRBJ2-5|.|TRBV28|TRBD1
CATVRQGLETQYF
TGTGCCACCGTCCGACAGGGGCTGGAGACCCAGTACTTC
>TRBJ2-7|.|TRBV6-1|TRBD2
CATVWTSGSYEQYF
TGTGCCACAGTGTGGACTAGCGGGAGCTACGAGCAGTACTTC
>TRBJ2-5|.|TRBV11-2|.
CASTPGSGSVTQYF
TGTGCCAGCACCCCAGGGAGCGGTTCGGTGACCCAGTACTTC
>TRBJ2-1|.|TRBV20-1|TRBD1
CSARQGASYNEQFF
TGCAGTGCTAGACAGGGGGCCTCCTACAATGAGCAGTTCTTC
>TRBJ2-3|many|TRBV10-3|TRBD2
CAIGGGDTQYF
TGTGCCATCGGCGGGGGGGATACGCAGTATTTT
>TRBJ2-1|few|TRBV6-5|.
CASRGSGRSYNEQFF
TGTGCCAGCAGGGGTAGCGGTCGCTCCTACAATGAGCAGTTCTTC
>TRBJ1-1|.|TRBV27|.
CASTELTGRAFF
TGTGCCAGCACCGAACTTACAGGGAGAGCTTTCTTT
>TRBJ2-5|few|TRBV2|TRBD2
CASKLAEETQYF
TGTGCCAGCAAACTAGCGGAAGAGACCCAGTACTTC
>TRBJ1-1|few|TRBV7-9|TRBD1
CASSLGQGGAEAFF
TGTGCCAGCAGCTTAGGTCAGGGGGGCGCTGAAGCTTTCTTT
>TRBJ1-1|.|TRBV10-3|.
CAISASTTDHPTEAFF
TGTGCCATCAGTGCGAGTACCACAGATCACCCCACTGAAGCTTTCTTT
>TRBJ1-5|.|TRBV12-3/TRBV12-4|.
CASSFFNQSQHF
TGTGCCAGCAGTTTCTTTAATCAGTCCCAGCATTTT
>TRBJ2-1|.|TRBV3-1|.
CASSQGRYYNEQFF
TGTGCCAGCAGCCAAGGACGGTACTACAATGAGCAGTTCTTC
>TRBJ2-5|many|TRBV4-2|TRBD1
CASSSGGFRDHNEQYF
TGTGCCAGCAGCTCAGGGGGCTTCCGGGACCACAATGAGCAGTACTTC
>TRBJ1-3|.|TRBV4-1|TRBD1
CASSTPTGGGNTIYF
TGCGCCAGCAGCACGCCGACAGGGGGAGGAAACACCATATATTTT
>TRBJ2-7|.|TRBV28|.
CASPPQSGGSYEQYF
TGTGCCAGCCCACCCCAATCCGGGGGCTCCTACGAGCAGTACTTC
>TRBJ2-5|.|TRBV5-1|.
CASRSGYRDFQTGTQYF
TGCGCCAGCCGTTCAGGATACCGGGACTTTCAAACGGGGACCCAGTACTTC
>TRBJ2-7|.|TRBV6-5|TRBD2
CTSSYSPLAGVYNEQYF
TGTACCAGCAGTTACTCCCCCTTAGCGGGAGTGTACAATGAGCAGTACTTC
>TRBJ1-2|few|TRBV28|TRBD1
CASSFRDRGFGYTF
TGTGCCAGCAGTTTCCGGGACAGGGGATTCGGCTACACCTTC
>TRBJ1-2|few|TRBV7-2|.
CASSRSPSTGGGYTF
TGTGCCAGCAGCCGTTCCCCGTCGACAGGAGGGGGCTACACCTTC
>TRBJ2-1|.|TRBV2|.
CASSEDIDLINEQFF
TGTGCCAGCAGTGAGGATATAGACCTGATCAATGAGCAGTTCTTC